The sequence of this T cell receptor beta chain was determined in a study of low-dose radiotherapy and immunotherapy resistance in tumors. Across the study: Those assigned to Cohort 2 were treated with 1 Gy per fraction every two weeks (13 Gy in total over 26 weeks).

V shed 0 bases and J 4 bases; nucleotides not matched to a gene: 3. Germline V gene lookup returns CDR1 GTSNPN and CDR2 SVGIG (reference sequence). This CDR3 has 14 residues. In its sample, this clonotype was seen many times. Documented time point: after trial treatment. Treatment here: LDRT plus nivolumab, ipilimumab, low-dose cyclophosphamide and aspirin (RACIN trial). TRAV- and TRBV-specific primers were used for first-strand cDNA, which covered alpha and beta chains. It was with a constant-region primer and a V-primer adapter that TCRs were amplified over roughly 20 PCR cycles. Each CDR3 protein gets one entry after TCRdb re-called the reads with MiXCR. The sample has approximately 100,000 distinct CDR3 sequences, under 25% seen once.

Sequenced here: PBMCs, sampled after low-dose radiotherapy plus immunotherapy. The chain carries TRBV30 and TRBJ2-3, with 8 bases fitting TRBD2. The sequence was collected from a male donor with prostate cancer. DNA for the CDR3: TGTGCCTGGAGTGTCGGGGGGGGCGCAGATACGCAGTATTTT. The encoded protein is CAWSVGGGADTQYF.